This entry lists 7 T cell receptor beta chains sequenced from one sample in a study of T cell repertoires in cytomegalovirus infection. TCRdb independently ran MiXCR on the reads; one entry per CDR3 protein. The sample has tens of thousands of distinct CDR3 sequences, about 29% seen once; the top ten hold roughly 60%. Their specific antigens are unknown. This specimen consisted of CD8+ T cells from cultured PBMCs, obtained from culture after CMV antigen stimulation. The receptors here all came from a human donor in good health (CMV status not recorded). Some clones in this sample may be carry-over from other donors' samples.

This sequence joins TRBV19 and TRBJ2-4, with 8 nucleotides matching TRBD2. V was clipped by 5 bases and J by 0 bases; unmatched bases: 21. The CDR3 runs to 21 residues. Germline CDR1 LNHDA, CDR2 SQIVND (reference sequence). The CDR3 is CASSLRLLSGGGDPAKNIQYF. The DNA of the CDR3 is TGTGCCAGTAGTTTAAGGCTGTTATCGGGAGGGGGGGACCCAGCCAAAAACATTCAGTACTTC.

The chain is built from TRBV6-6 and TRBJ2-5; possibly TRBD1 for D (6 bases). The V end was cut by 0 bases, the J end by 5 bases, with 10 bases between. The germline gives CDR1 MNHNY, CDR2 SVGAGI (reference sequence). The CDR3 length is 14 residues. In DNA form, the CDR3 reads TGTGCCAGCAGTTACTCCAGGGGTGGGGAGACCCAGTACTTC. It translates to CASSYSRGGETQYF.

This clonotype was seen more than once but under ten times. This chain connects TRBV12-5 to TRBJ1-1; D perhaps matches TRBD1 (6 bases). The CDR3 is 15 residues long. Trimming left V 4 bases short and J 5 bases short, with 17 bases between. Germline loops: CDR1 LGHNT, CDR2 FRNRAP. In DNA form, the CDR3 reads TGTGCTAGTGGTTCCGAAGGGACAACCTATACTGAAGCTTTCTTT. Translated, it gives CASGSEGTTYTEAFF.

This clonotype was counted ten times or more. V gene TRBV7-3 combines with J gene TRBJ2-1; D unclear. CDR1 and CDR2 from the germline V gene are SGHTA and FQGTGA. The V and J ends lost 2 bases and 0 bases respectively, with 5 bases between them. This CDR3 is built from 14 residues. CDR3 coding DNA: TGTGCCAGCAGCTTATTGGGCTCCTACAATGAGCAGTTCTTC. Its translation is CASSLLGSYNEQFF.

V usage is TRBV3-1 and J usage is TRBJ2-5; perhaps TRBD1 as D (6 bases). This CDR3 is 15 amino acids long. The germline CDR1 and CDR2 sequences are LGHDT and YNNKEL (reference sequence). V was clipped by 1 base and J by 5 bases, with 14 bases between them. The CDR3 region has the DNA TGTGCCAGCAGCCAAGTCCCGGCAGGGGCGGAGACCCAGTACTTC. Amino acid sequence: CASSQVPAGAETQYF.

V is TRBV3-1 and J is TRBJ2-1; TRBD2 agrees at 13 bases. This CDR3 has 19 amino acids. Looked up from germline, CDR1 is LGHDT and CDR2 is YNNKEL (reference sequence). The V gene end was trimmed by 0 bases and the J gene end by 0 bases; junction bases not matched to a gene: 5. DNA of the CDR3: TGTGCCAGCAGCCAAGATGGGACTAGCGGGATCAGCTCCTACAATGAGCAGTTCTTC. The encoded protein is CASSQDGTSGISSYNEQFF.

The CDR3 sequence: CSVEQGAGTAFF. In DNA, the CDR3 is TGCAGCGTTGAACAGGGGGCGGGGACGGCTTTCTTT. This chain links TRBV29-1 with TRBJ1-1; 8 bases fit TRBD1. CDR3 size: 12 residues. V gave up 2 bases and J gave up 11 bases; unmatched junction bases: 7. CDR1 SQVTM and CDR2 ANQGSEA come from the germline V gene.